These 17 T cell receptor beta chains share one sample of origin, sequenced in a study of blood T cell repertoires in COVID-19. Repertoires were generated with immunoSEQ multiplex PCR, while TCRdb's copy carries only in-frame clones and drops some. The repertoire holds fewer than 700,000 clones, with 70% to 90% as singletons. The specimen sequenced was peripheral blood. The receptors were gathered from a woman aged 45-59 years with COVID-19, enrolled during active disease.

J is TRBJ1-2 and V is TRBV3-1 (or the pseudogene TRBV3-2); 9 bases are shared with TRBD1. The CDR3 is 17 amino acids. With V trimmed by 1 base and J by 7 bases, 13 bases remained unmatched. CDR1 is LGHDT, CDR2 YNNKEL, per germline (reference sequence). The CDR3 is CASSQVVIPGQGFGYTF. CDR3 sequence (DNA): TGTGCCAGCAGCCAAGTAGTAATACCGGGACAGGGATTTGGCTACACCTTC.

V and J are TRBV6-5 and TRBJ2-7; weak D call: TRBD1 (6 bases). V was shortened by 7 bases and J by 4 bases, with 14 bases between the two germline ends. The CDR3 spans 13 residues. The V gene's germline CDR1 is MNHEY and CDR2 SVGAGI. The CDR3 coding sequence is TGTGCCAGCAAAGTACAGGGACCTTACGAGCAGTACTTC. This translates into CASKVQGPYEQYF.

This clone was seen just once. Other DNA sequences of this sample code for an identical CDR3. The chain has TRBV5-1 and TRBJ2-7; D is undetermined. The CDR3 totals 13 residues. Looked up from germline, CDR1 is SGHRS and CDR2 is YFSETQ. V lost 0 bases to trimming and J lost 1 base, with 5 bases between them. The CDR3 spells CASSLAGSYEQYF. CDR3 bases: TGCGCCAGCAGCTTGGCAGGATCCTACGAGCAGTACTTC.

The chain employs TRBV5-1 and TRBJ1-2; no reliable D call. The length of the CDR3 is 13 residues. The germline gives CDR1 SGHRS, CDR2 YFSETQ. V gave up 4 bases and J gave up 4 bases, with 11 bases separating them. Here the CDR3 reads CASSLGPSYGYTF. For the CDR3, the DNA is TGCGCCAGCAGCCTGGGCCCGAGCTATGGCTACACCTTC.

The rearrangement uses TRBV12-3 or TRBV12-4 and TRBJ1-2; D is ambiguous. V lost 7 bases to trimming and J lost 6 bases, with 12 bases between them. The CDR3 spans 12 residues. The CDR3 region has the DNA TGTGCCAGCAAAGGCGGAGGAAATGGCTACACCTTC. Its protein is CASKGGGNGYTF.

In DNA, the CDR3 is TGTGCCAGCAGTTACTTTCAGGGGGGAAACACCATATATTTT. It yields the protein CASSYFQGGNTIYF. V gene TRBV6-6 combines with J gene TRBJ1-3, with D maybe TRBD1 (6 bases). The V and J ends lost 1 base and 4 bases respectively, with 8 bases between them. Germline-derived CDR1 and CDR2 are MNHNY and SVGAGI (reference sequence). This CDR3 is built from 14 residues.

A remark on this clone: Distinct nucleotide sequences in the sample also encode this CDR3. The V call is TRBV6-5, the J call TRBJ1-1; D gene ambiguous. This CDR3 comprises 13 residues. Trimming removed 0 bases from V and 2 bases from J, with 4 bases in between. Germline V CDR1 and CDR2: MNHEY, SVGAGI. The CDR3 spells CASSYSLNTEAFF. The CDR3 DNA sequence: TGTGCCAGCAGTTACTCCCTTAACACTGAAGCTTTCTTT.

The rearrangement uses TRBV11-2 and TRBJ1-1, with 8 bases that match TRBD1. This CDR3 region has 15 residues. V gave up 4 bases and J gave up 2 bases; unmatched junction bases: 6. In germline, CDR1 is SGHAT, CDR2 FQNNGV. CDR3 in amino acids: CASSYDRGINTEAFF. The CDR3 DNA is TGTGCCAGCAGCTACGACAGGGGAATTAACACTGAAGCTTTCTTT.

The chain links TRBV19 to TRBJ1-2; TRBD1 is a possible D gene (5 bases). Trimming removed 4 bases at V and 5 bases at J, with 17 bases between. CDR1 LNHDA and CDR2 SQIVND come from the germline V gene (reference sequence). The CDR3 runs to 15 residues. In nucleotides, the CDR3 is TGTGCCAGTAGTAGGACGGGGGAGAGTTCGTATGGCTACACCTTC. Translated, it gives CASSRTGESSYGYTF. Combining the CDR3 with reference TRBV19 and TRBJ1-2 gives the whole variable domain DGGITQSPKYLFRKEGQNVTLSCEQNLNHDAMYWYRQDPGQGLRLIYYSQIVNDFQKGDIAEGYSVSREKKESFPLTVTSAQKNPTAFYLCASSRTGESSYGYTFGSGTRLTVV.

This clone was counted once. This chain joins TRBV7-2 and TRBJ1-5; D uncertain. V was pared by 0 bases and J by 3 bases, with 6 bases between. The CDR3 covers 14 residues. From germline, CDR1 is SGHTA and CDR2 FQGNSA. The CDR3 nucleotides read TGTGCCAGCAGCTTAGCGGCAAACAATCAGCCCCAGCATTTT. It encodes CASSLAANNQPQHF.

The chain employs TRBV19 and TRBJ2-2, with 8 positions matching TRBD1. The CDR3 runs to 15 residues. Germline lookup yields CDR1 LNHDA and CDR2 SQIVND (reference sequence). V trimming: 4 bases; J trimming: 5 bases; junction bases outside the gene matches: 6. CDR3 nucleotide sequence: TGTGCCAGTAGTAACCACAGGGGGGAGACCGGGGAGCTGTTTTTT. Encoded protein: CASSNHRGETGELFF.

This clone was recorded once. The chain joins TRBV9 to TRBJ2-7, with D maybe TRBD1 (5 bases). Looked up from germline, CDR1 is SGDLS and CDR2 is YYNGEE. The CDR3 runs to 14 residues. V was cut by 5 bases and J by 2 bases, with 14 bases left in between. CDR3 sequence reads: CASSPSGKPYEQYF. In DNA, the CDR3 is TGTGCCAGCAGTCCTTCAGGGAAGCCCTACGAGCAGTACTTC. Using reference TRBV9 and TRBJ2-7 for the parts outside the CDR3, the full variable domain is DSGVTQTPKHLITATGQRVTLRCSPRSGDLSVYWYQQSLDQGLQFLIQYYNGEERAKGNILERFSAQQFPDLHSELNLSSLELGDSALYFCASSPSGKPYEQYFGPGTRLTVT.

This chain uses TRBV3-1 (or the pseudogene TRBV3-2) with TRBJ2-2; no reliable D call. Per germline, CDR1 LGHDT and CDR2 YNNKEL (reference sequence). V dropped 3 bases and J dropped 0 bases, with 2 bases sitting between them. The CDR3 consists of 13 residues. Here the CDR3 reads CASSHTNTGELFF. CDR3 nucleotide sequence: TGTGCCAGCAGCCATACGAACACCGGGGAGCTGTTTTTT.

This clone showed up just a few times. The chain uses TRBV10-2 and TRBJ2-7; no clear D gene. The CDR3 covers 12 residues. From germline, CDR1 is WSHSY and CDR2 SAAADI. The V end lost 3 bases, the J end lost 4 bases, and 7 bases lay between the germline ends. In nucleotides, the CDR3 is TGCGCCAGCAGTGAAAAAGCGTACGAGCAGTACTTC. Translated, it gives CASSEKAYEQYF.

The chain couples TRBV9 to TRBJ1-5; 8 bases align to TRBD1. This CDR3 has 15 residues. The germline V gene has CDR1 SGDLS and CDR2 YYNGEE. Losses at the gene ends were 5 bases for V and 0 bases for J; bases not matched to a gene: 4. The CDR3 DNA reads as TGTGCCAGCAGTCGGGGACAGGCTAGCAATCAGCCCCAGCATTTT. Its translation is CASSRGQASNQPQHF.

The genes are TRBV19 and TRBJ1-1, with D perhaps matching TRBD1 (5 bases). CDR3 length: 15 amino acids. Germline loops: CDR1 LNHDA, CDR2 SQIVND (reference sequence). The V and J ends lost 0 bases and 7 bases respectively, with 15 bases between them. The CDR3 region is CASSIDLAGPGEAFF. The DNA of the CDR3 is TGTGCCAGTAGTATAGATTTAGCAGGGCCCGGTGAAGCTTTCTTT.

V is TRBV2 and J is TRBJ2-3; no clear D gene. This CDR3 has 15 residues. Germline V CDR1 and CDR2: SNHLY, FYNNEI. V lost 4 bases, J lost 0 bases, and 11 bases lay in between. CDR3 bases: TGTGCCAGCAGTGCGGTGGGCCAGAGCACAGATACGCAGTATTTT. Its protein is CASSAVGQSTDTQYF.